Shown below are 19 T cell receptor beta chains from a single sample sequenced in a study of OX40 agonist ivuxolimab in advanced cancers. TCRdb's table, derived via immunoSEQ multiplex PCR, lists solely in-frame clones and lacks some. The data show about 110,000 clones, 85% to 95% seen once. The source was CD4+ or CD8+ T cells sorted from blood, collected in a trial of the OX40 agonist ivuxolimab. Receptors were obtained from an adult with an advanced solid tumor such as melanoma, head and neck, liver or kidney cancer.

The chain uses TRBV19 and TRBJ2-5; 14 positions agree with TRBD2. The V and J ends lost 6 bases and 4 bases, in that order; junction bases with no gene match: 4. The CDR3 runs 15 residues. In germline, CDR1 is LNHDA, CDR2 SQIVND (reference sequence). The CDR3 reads CASRPGLAGAETQYF. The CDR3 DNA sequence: TGTGCCAGTAGACCGGGACTAGCGGGAGCAGAGACCCAGTACTTC. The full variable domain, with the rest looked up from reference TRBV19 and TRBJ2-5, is DGGITQSPKYLFRKEGQNVTLSCEQNLNHDAMYWYRQDPGQGLRLIYYSQIVNDFQKGDIAEGYSVSREKKESFPLTVTSAQKNPTAFYLCASRPGLAGAETQYFGPGTRLLVL.

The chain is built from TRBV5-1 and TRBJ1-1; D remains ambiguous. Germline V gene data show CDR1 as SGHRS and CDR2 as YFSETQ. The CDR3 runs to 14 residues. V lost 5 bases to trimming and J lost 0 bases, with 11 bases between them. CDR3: CASRRGAMNTEAFF. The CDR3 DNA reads TGCGCCAGCAGGCGGGGAGCAATGAACACTGAAGCTTTCTTT.

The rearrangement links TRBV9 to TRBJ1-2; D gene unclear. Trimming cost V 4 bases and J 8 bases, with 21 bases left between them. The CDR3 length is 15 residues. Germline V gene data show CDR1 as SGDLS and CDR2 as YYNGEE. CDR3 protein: CASSPQPSQSTGYTF. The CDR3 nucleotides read TGTGCCAGCAGCCCACAACCTAGTCAGTCCACCGGCTACACCTTC.

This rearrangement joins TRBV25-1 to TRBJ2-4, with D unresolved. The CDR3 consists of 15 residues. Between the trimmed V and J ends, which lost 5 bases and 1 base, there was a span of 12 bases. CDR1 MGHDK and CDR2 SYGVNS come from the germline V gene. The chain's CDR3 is CASSLSLGAKNIQYF. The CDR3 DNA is TGTGCCAGCAGTCTGTCCTTGGGGGCCAAAAACATTCAGTACTTC.

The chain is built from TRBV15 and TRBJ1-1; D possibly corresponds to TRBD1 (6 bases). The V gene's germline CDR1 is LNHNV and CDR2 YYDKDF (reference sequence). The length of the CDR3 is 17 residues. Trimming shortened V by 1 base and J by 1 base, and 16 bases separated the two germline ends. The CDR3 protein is CATSRAYGGRGNTEAFF. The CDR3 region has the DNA TGTGCCACCAGCAGAGCCTATGGAGGCAGGGGGAACACTGAAGCTTTCTTT.

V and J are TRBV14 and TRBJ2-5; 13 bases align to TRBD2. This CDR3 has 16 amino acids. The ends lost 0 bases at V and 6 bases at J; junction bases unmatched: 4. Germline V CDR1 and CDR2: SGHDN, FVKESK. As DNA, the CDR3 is TGTGCCAGCAGCCAAGATACTAGCGGGAGGGGAAAGACCCAGTACTTC. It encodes CASSQDTSGRGKTQYF.

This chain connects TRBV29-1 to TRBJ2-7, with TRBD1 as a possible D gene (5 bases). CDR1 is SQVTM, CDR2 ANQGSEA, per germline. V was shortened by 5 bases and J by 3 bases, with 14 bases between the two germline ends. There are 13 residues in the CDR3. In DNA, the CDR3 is TGCAGCGTTAGAGTCAGGGAATTCTACGAGCAGTACTTC. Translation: CSVRVREFYEQYF.

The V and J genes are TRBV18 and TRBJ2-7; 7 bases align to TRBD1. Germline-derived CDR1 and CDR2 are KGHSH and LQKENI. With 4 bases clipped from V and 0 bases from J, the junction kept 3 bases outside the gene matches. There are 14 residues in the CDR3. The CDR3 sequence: CASSLGQSSYEQYF. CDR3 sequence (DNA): TGTGCCAGCTCACTGGGACAGAGCTCCTACGAGCAGTACTTC.

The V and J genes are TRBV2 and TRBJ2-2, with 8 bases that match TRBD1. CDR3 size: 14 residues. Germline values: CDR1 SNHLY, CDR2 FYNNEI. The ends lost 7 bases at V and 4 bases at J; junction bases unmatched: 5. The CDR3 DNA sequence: TGTGCCAGCAAATTCCAGGGGGCCACCGGGGAGCTGTTTTTT. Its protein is CASKFQGATGELFF.

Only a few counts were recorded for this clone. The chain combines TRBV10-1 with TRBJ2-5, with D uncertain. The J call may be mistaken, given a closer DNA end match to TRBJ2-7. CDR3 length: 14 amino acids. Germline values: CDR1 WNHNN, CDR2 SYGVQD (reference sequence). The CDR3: CASLTVPLWYEQYF. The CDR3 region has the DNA TGCGCCAGCCTAACAGTGCCCCTTTGGTACGAGCAGTACTTC.

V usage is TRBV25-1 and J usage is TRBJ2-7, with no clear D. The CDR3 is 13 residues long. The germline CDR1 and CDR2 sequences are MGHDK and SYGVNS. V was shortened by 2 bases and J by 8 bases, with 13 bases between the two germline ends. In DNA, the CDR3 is TGTGCCAGCAGTGAACCGGTACCCCCCCAGCAGTACTTC. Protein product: CASSEPVPPQQYF.

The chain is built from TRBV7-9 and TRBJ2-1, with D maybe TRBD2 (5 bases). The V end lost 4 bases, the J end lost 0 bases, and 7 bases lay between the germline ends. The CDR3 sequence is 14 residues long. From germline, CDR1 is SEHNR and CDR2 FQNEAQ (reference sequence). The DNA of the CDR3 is TGTGCCAGCAGCTGGGAGAGCTCCTACAATGAGCAGTTCTTC. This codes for CASSWESSYNEQFF.

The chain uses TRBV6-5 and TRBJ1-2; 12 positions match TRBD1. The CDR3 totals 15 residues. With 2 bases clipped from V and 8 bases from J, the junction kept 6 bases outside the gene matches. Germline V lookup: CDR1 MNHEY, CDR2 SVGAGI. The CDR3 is CASSYGDRGRSGYTF. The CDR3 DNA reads TGTGCCAGCAGTTACGGGGACAGGGGGCGGTCCGGCTACACCTTC.

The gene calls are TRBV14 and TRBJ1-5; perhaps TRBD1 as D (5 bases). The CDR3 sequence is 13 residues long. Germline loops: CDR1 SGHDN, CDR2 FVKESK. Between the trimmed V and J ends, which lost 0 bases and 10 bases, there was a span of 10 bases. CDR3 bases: TGTGCCAGCAGCCAAGATCGCGGGGCCCCCCAGCATTTT. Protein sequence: CASSQDRGAPQHF.

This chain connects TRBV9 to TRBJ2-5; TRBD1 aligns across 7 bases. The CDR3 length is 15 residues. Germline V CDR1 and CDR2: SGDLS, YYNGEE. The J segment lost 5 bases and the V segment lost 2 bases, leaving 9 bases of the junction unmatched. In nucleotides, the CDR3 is TGTGCCAGCAGCGTTAACTCAGGGGGAAAGGAGACCCAGTACTTC. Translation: CASSVNSGGKETQYF. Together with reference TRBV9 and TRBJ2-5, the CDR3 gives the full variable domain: DSGVTQTPKHLITATGQRVTLRCSPRSGDLSVYWYQQSLDQGLQFLIQYYNGEERAKGNILERFSAQQFPDLHSELNLSSLELGDSALYFCASSVNSGGKETQYFGPGTRLLVL.

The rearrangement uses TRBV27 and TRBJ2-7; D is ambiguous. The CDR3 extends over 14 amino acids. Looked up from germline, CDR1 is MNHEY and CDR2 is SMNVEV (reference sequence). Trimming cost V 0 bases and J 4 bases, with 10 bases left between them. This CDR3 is CASSLSRSKYEQYF. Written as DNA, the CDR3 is TGTGCCAGCAGTTTATCAAGGTCTAAGTACGAGCAGTACTTC.

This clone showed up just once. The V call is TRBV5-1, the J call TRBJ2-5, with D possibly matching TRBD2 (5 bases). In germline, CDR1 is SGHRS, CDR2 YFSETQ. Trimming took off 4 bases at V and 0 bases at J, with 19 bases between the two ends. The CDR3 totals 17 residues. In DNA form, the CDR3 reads TGCGCCAGCAGCGCCCGAGGGCGGGCGAACTACCAAGAGACCCAGTACTTC. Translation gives CASSARGRANYQETQYF.

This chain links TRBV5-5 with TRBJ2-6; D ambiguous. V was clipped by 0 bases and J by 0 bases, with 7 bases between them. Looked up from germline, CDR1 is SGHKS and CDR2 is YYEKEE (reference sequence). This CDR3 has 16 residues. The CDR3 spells CASSLAVPSGANVLTF. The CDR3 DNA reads TGTGCCAGCAGCTTGGCAGTTCCCTCTGGGGCCAACGTCCTGACTTTC.

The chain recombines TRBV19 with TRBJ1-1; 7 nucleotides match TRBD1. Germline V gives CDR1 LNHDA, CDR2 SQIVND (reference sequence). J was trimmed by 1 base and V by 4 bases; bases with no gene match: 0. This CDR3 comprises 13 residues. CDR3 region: CASSRQGNTEAFF. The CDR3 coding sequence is TGTGCCAGTAGTAGACAGGGGAACACTGAAGCTTTCTTT.